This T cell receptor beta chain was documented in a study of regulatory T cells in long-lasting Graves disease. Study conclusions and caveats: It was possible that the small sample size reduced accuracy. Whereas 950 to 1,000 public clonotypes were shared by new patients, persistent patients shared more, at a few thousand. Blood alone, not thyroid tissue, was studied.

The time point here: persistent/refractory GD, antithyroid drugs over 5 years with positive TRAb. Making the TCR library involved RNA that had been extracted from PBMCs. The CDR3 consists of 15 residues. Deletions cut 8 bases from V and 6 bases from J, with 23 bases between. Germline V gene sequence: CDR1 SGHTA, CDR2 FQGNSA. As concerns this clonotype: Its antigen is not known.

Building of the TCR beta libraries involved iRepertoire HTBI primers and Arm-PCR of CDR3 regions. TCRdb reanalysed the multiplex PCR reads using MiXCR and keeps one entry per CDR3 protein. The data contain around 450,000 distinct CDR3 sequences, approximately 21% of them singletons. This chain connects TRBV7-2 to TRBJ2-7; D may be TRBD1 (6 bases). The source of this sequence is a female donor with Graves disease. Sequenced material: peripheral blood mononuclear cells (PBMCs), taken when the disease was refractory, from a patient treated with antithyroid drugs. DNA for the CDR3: TGTGCCAGCCGACTTTCGGACAGCCGAAGGGGCGAGCAGTACTTC. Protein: CASRLSDSRRGEQYF. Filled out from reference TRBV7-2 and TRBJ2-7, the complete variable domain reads GAGVSQSPSNKVTEKGKDVELRCDPISGHTALYWYRQSLGQGLEFLIYFQGNSAPDKSGLPSDRFSAERTGGSVSTLTIQRTQQEDSAVYLCASRLSDSRRGEQYFGPGTRLTVT.